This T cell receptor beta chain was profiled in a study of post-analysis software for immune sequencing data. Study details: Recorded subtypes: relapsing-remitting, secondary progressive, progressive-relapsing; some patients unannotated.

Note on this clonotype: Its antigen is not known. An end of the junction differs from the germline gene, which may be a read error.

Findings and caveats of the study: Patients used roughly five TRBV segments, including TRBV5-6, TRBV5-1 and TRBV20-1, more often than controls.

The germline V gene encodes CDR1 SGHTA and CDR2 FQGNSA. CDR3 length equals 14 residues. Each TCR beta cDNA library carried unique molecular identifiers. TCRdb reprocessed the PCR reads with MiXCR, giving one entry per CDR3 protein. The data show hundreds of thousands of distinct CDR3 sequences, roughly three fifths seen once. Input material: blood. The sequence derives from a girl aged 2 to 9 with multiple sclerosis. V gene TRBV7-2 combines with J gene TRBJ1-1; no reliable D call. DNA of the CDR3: TGTGCCAGTAGCTTAAACAGCCGCTTGACTGAAGCTTTCTTT. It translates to CASSLNSRLTEAFF.